This T cell receptor beta chain was recovered during a study of immune cell composition in non-small cell lung cancer. Overall study context: Histologic subtype was mainly adenocarcinoma or squamous cell carcinoma.

Germline values: CDR1 SGHNT, CDR2 YENEEA. The CDR3 has 15 amino acids. Trimming removed 5 bases at V and 2 bases at J, with 15 bases between. TCRdb's copy holds only in-frame clones and misses some; the assay was immunoSEQ multiplex PCR. The data show about 5,600 clones, over 75% seen once. Concerning this clone: Its cognate antigen is unknown.

Study-wide findings and caveats: Dominant in vivo tumour-associated clones were not shown to share tumour-reactive sequences. Tumour-associated clones >0.5% occurred in approximately 32% of adenocarcinomas, about four fifths of squamous. Lung adenocarcinomas had lower top 10 clone scores and clonality than squamous tumours.

The chain is built from TRBV11-3 and TRBJ2-5; perhaps TRBD2 as D (7 bases). The source material was lung tumor tissue. The receptor comes from a human donor with non-small cell lung cancer. The CDR3 DNA is TGTGCCAGCAGCCTCGGGGGGCACTGGCAAGAGACCCAGTACTTC. It encodes CASSLGGHWQETQYF. Filled out from reference TRBV11-3 and TRBJ2-5, the complete variable domain reads EAGVVQSPRYKIIEKKQPVAFWCNPISGHNTLYWYLQNLGQGPELLIRYENEEAVDDSQLPKDRFSAERLKGVDSTLKIQPAELGDSAVYLCASSLGGHWQETQYFGPGTRLLVL.